A single sample gave rise to the 23 T cell receptor beta chains below, sequenced in a study of shared clonotypes between healthy human individuals. Method: immunoSEQ multiplex PCR; TCRdb's copy keeps in-frame clones and lacks some. The sample includes about 980,000 clones, approximately 80% of them seen just once. Sequencing input: memory CD4+ T cells sorted from blood. The subset is: CD45RA-negative fraction. These receptors were obtained from a man aged 18 to 30 in good health.

V is TRBV11-2 and J is TRBJ2-5; TRBD1 matches 7 bases. CDR1 SGHAT and CDR2 FQNNGV come from the germline V gene. V dropped 5 bases and J dropped 5; count of bases not matched to a gene: 5. The CDR3 has 13 amino acids. The DNA for the CDR3 is TGTGCCAGCAGCCGAAGACAGGGTGAGACCCAGTACTTC. This sequence encodes CASSRRQGETQYF.

This clone was seen only a few times. This chain uses TRBV30 with TRBJ2-2, with no clear D. Trimming pared 3 bases from V and 4 bases from J, leaving 9 bases between. The CDR3 totals 13 residues. CDR1 and CDR2 from the germline V gene are GTSNPN and SVGIG (reference sequence). The CDR3 loop reads CAWRVKVTGELFF. CDR3 DNA: TGTGCCTGGAGGGTGAAGGTCACCGGGGAGCTGTTTTTT.

On this clone itself: Other DNA sequences in the sample encode the same CDR3. This chain links TRBV14 with TRBJ1-2; 11 nucleotides agree with TRBD1. With 4 bases clipped from V and 4 bases from J, the junction kept 2 bases outside the gene matches. Germline loops: CDR1 SGHDN, CDR2 FVKESK. The CDR3 spans 14 residues. CDR3 DNA sequence: TGTGCCAGCAGCCCGGGACAGGGGGGCTATGGCTACACCTTC. Translated, it gives CASSPGQGGYGYTF. The full variable domain, its missing parts supplied by reference TRBV14 and TRBJ1-2, is EAGVTQFPSHSVIEKGQTVTLRCDPISGHDNLYWYRRVMGKEIKFLLHFVKESKQDESGMPNNRFLAERTGGTYSTLKVQPAELEDSGVYFCASSPGQGGYGYTFGSGTRLTVV.

The V and J genes are TRBV2 and TRBJ1-6; D is undetermined. CDR3 length: 13 amino acids. V lost 6 bases and J 10 bases, leaving 13 bases between the germline ends. CDR1 and CDR2 from the germline V gene are SNHLY and FYNNEI. In nucleotides, the CDR3 is TGTGCCAGCAGGGAAAGGGAACGATCACCCCTCCACTTT. Translation gives CASRERERSPLHF.

J is TRBJ2-1 and V is TRBV5-5; TRBD2 agrees at 12 bases. CDR1 SGHKS and CDR2 YYEKEE come from the germline V gene (reference sequence). The CDR3 is made up of 15 amino acids. Trimming removed 0 bases from V and 10 bases from J; junction bases left unmatched: 5. The CDR3 loop reads CASSLGTSGVEEQFF. The DNA of the CDR3 is TGTGCCAGCAGCTTGGGGACTAGCGGGGTTGAAGAGCAGTTCTTC.

The rearrangement uses TRBV10-1 and TRBJ2-2, with TRBD1 matching over 7 bases. The germline V gene has CDR1 WNHNN and CDR2 SYGVQD (reference sequence). V shed 4 bases and J 2 bases; nucleotides not matched to a gene: 10. The CDR3 runs 17 residues. The DNA for the CDR3 is TGCGCCAGCAGTGGTAGGTCGGGACAGACCAACACCGGGGAGCTGTTTTTT. It translates to CASSGRSGQTNTGELFF.

V is TRBV2 and J is TRBJ2-5; 7 bases align to TRBD1. Germline V lookup: CDR1 SNHLY, CDR2 FYNNEI. The CDR3 contains 15 residues. V lost 5 bases to trimming and J lost 1 base; unmatched junction nucleotides: 7. The CDR3 DNA reads TGTGCCAGCAGTACCCTCGGGACAGTCCAAGAGACCCAGTACTTC. This gives the protein CASSTLGTVQETQYF.

V and J are TRBV6-5 and TRBJ2-6; D possibly corresponds to TRBD1 (6 bases). Trimming pared 3 bases from V and 4 bases from J, leaving 13 bases between. Looked up from germline, CDR1 is MNHEY and CDR2 is SVGAGI. The CDR3 has 16 residues. The CDR3 sequence is CASSYMSGAGANVLTF. CDR3 DNA: TGTGCCAGCAGTTATATGTCAGGGGCCGGGGCCAACGTCCTGACTTTC.

The J gene is TRBJ1-5, the V gene TRBV19; tentatively, D is TRBD1 (6 bases). The length of the CDR3 is 15 residues. V dropped 6 bases and J dropped 1 base, with 13 bases sitting between them. Germline CDR1 LNHDA, CDR2 SQIVND (reference sequence). The CDR3 DNA follows: TGTGCCAGTAGGATACGGACAGAGAGCAATCAGCCCCAGCATTTT. Its translation is CASRIRTESNQPQHF. Together with reference TRBV19 and TRBJ1-5, the CDR3 gives the full variable domain: DGGITQSPKYLFRKEGQNVTLSCEQNLNHDAMYWYRQDPGQGLRLIYYSQIVNDFQKGDIAEGYSVSREKKESFPLTVTSAQKNPTAFYLCASRIRTESNQPQHFGDGTRLSIL.

This rearrangement joins TRBV5-1 to TRBJ2-6; TRBD2 might be the D (5 bases). V dropped 1 base and J dropped 2 bases, with 13 bases sitting between them. CDR3 length: 17 residues. Germline values: CDR1 SGHRS, CDR2 YFSETQ. Here the CDR3 reads CASSLYGNPTGANVLTF. CDR3 in DNA: TGCGCCAGCAGCTTGTACGGGAACCCAACTGGGGCCAACGTCCTGACTTTC.

The CDR3 here is CASSKPGQVFEQFF. The CDR3 nucleotides are TGTGCCAGCAGTAAGCCGGGACAGGTGTTCGAGCAGTTCTTC. The rearrangement links TRBV6-5 to TRBJ2-1, with 8 bases that match TRBD1. The CDR3 runs to 14 residues. CDR1 and CDR2 (germline): MNHEY, SVGAGI. V shed 5 bases and J 10 bases; nucleotides not matched to a gene: 10.

The rearrangement uses TRBV5-1 and TRBJ1-6; D gene ambiguous. CDR3 length: 15 residues. V was trimmed by 5 bases and J by 7 bases, leaving 16 bases between them. Per the germline V gene, CDR1 is SGHRS and CDR2 is YFSETQ. The CDR3 bases are TGCGCCAGCAGACCAACACCGGATTTAAATTCACCCCTCCACTTT. This translates into CASRPTPDLNSPLHF.

This chain connects TRBV28 to TRBJ2-7; D is tentatively TRBD1 or TRBD2 (8 bases each). Germline V lookup: CDR1 MDHEN, CDR2 SYDVKM. This CDR3 has 16 residues. The ends were cut back, 3 bases at V and 3 bases at J, with 18 bases in the middle. CDR3 in DNA: TGTGCCAGCAGTTTGATAGCGGGGACAGGCATCTACGAGCAGTACTTC. Translating gives CASSLIAGTGIYEQYF.

The chain links TRBV5-1 to TRBJ1-4; TRBD1 matches at 9 bases. V shed 4 bases and J 8 bases; nucleotides not matched to a gene: 9. Germline V gives CDR1 SGHRS, CDR2 YFSETQ. CDR3 length equals 15 residues. The CDR3 here is CASSLQGADKEKLFF. The CDR3 coding sequence is TGCGCCAGCAGCCTACAGGGGGCAGATAAGGAAAAACTGTTTTTT. Based on the CDR3 plus reference TRBV5-1 and TRBJ1-4, the full variable domain is KAGVTQTPRYLIKTRGQQVTLSCSPISGHRSVSWYQQTPGQGLQFLFEYFSETQRNKGNFPGRFSGRQFSNSRSEMNVSTLELGDSALYLCASSLQGADKEKLFFGSGTQLSVL.

The chain employs TRBV7-9 and TRBJ1-1; D remains unclear. V dropped 1 base and J dropped 6 bases, with 6 bases sitting between them. Germline assignment: CDR1 SEHNR and CDR2 FQNEAQ (reference sequence). This CDR3 region has 12 residues. The CDR3 here is CASSLGSSEAFF. The CDR3 coding sequence is TGTGCCAGCAGCTTAGGGAGTTCTGAAGCTTTCTTT.

The chain combines TRBV5-1 with TRBJ1-2; D ambiguous. The V gene lost 2 bases and the J gene lost 5 bases, with 10 bases spanning the gap. The CDR3 has 13 amino acids. Germline V gives CDR1 SGHRS, CDR2 YFSETQ. The CDR3 region has the DNA TGCGCCAGCAGCTTCTCGTCAGCTTATGGCTACACCTTC. Its protein product is CASSFSSAYGYTF.

The DNA for the CDR3 is TGTGCCAGCTCGCACAGTGACAGCACTGAAGCTTTCTTT. Translation: CASSHSDSTEAFF. The V and J genes are TRBV18 and TRBJ1-1, with a tentative D call TRBD1 (5 bases). The CDR3 spans 13 residues. The germline V gene encodes CDR1 KGHSH and CDR2 LQKENI. V shed 6 bases and J shed 4 bases, with 12 bases lying between them.

This clone was seen only once. The chain links TRBV4-3 to TRBJ2-1; 10 bases fit TRBD1. With 2 bases clipped from V and 3 bases from J, the junction kept 7 bases outside the gene matches. The germline CDR1 and CDR2 sequences are LGHNA and YSLEER. The CDR3 sequence is 17 residues long. CDR3 region: CASSQLSGTGVYNEQFF. CDR3 coding DNA: TGCGCCAGCAGCCAACTTTCCGGGACAGGGGTCTACAATGAGCAGTTCTTC.

Comment on this clone: This same CDR3 is encoded by further DNA sequences in the sample. The chain is built from TRBV7-6 and TRBJ1-1; D possibly corresponds to TRBD1 (5 bases). This CDR3 comprises 13 residues. In germline, CDR1 is SGHVS, CDR2 FNYEAQ. V lost 6 bases to trimming and J lost 1 base, with 9 bases between them. The DNA of the CDR3 is TGTGCCAGCAGTCCCAGGGAGAACACTGAAGCTTTCTTT. This encodes CASSPRENTEAFF.

This clone occurred a few times. The chain couples TRBV4-3 to TRBJ2-1; maybe TRBD2 (6 bases). From germline, CDR1 is LGHNA and CDR2 YSLEER. V was cut by 0 bases and J by 4 bases, with 19 bases left in between. The CDR3 sequence is 18 residues long. As DNA, the CDR3 is TGCGCCAGCAGCCAAGATCTATCGGTAGCGGCAAATTACAATGAGCAGTTCTTC. The encoded protein is CASSQDLSVAANYNEQFF.

The V and J genes are TRBV9 and TRBJ2-3; 8 bases align to TRBD1. The CDR3 spans 17 residues. Germline V gene data show CDR1 as SGDLS and CDR2 as YYNGEE. Trimming took 1 base from V and 6 from J; bases not matched to a gene: 13. The CDR3 here is CASSVRTGKGSTDTQYF. In DNA form, the CDR3 reads TGTGCCAGCAGCGTACGGACAGGGAAGGGCTCCACGGATACGCAGTATTTT.

The rearrangement joins TRBV6-6 to TRBJ2-3, with TRBD2 matching 10 bases. Germline CDR1 MNHNY, CDR2 SVGAGI (reference sequence). Trimming removed 8 bases from V and 4 bases from J; junction bases left unmatched: 9. The CDR3 runs to 15 residues. CDR3 nucleotides: TGTGCCAGCCGTCTTGCAGCGGGAGGGGCAGATACGCAGTATTTT. Its protein is CASRLAAGGADTQYF.

V usage is TRBV7-2 and J usage is TRBJ2-2, with 9 positions matching TRBD2. Germline V gene data show CDR1 as SGHTA and CDR2 as FQGNSA. Trimming took 1 base from V and 9 from J; bases not matched to a gene: 12. There are 17 residues in the CDR3. CDR3 sequence: CASSLGGSGSVPRELFF. The CDR3 DNA sequence: TGTGCCAGCAGCTTAGGGGGTAGCGGGAGTGTTCCTAGGGAGCTGTTTTTT.